One sample yielded the 12 T cell receptor beta chains listed below, sequenced in a study of blood T cell repertoires in COVID-19. The assay was immunoSEQ multiplex PCR, and TCRdb's table has in-frame clones only and misses some. Of 200,000 to 250,000 clones listed, 86% are singletons. Specimen: peripheral blood. The source of these receptors is a woman between 25 and 40 years old who had recovered from COVID-19.

J is TRBJ2-5 and V is TRBV4-3, with TRBD2 matching over 10 bases. With V trimmed by 1 base and J by 1 base, 12 bases remained unmatched. This CDR3 comprises 19 residues. The germline CDR1 and CDR2 sequences are LGHNA and YSLEER. CDR3 DNA sequence: TGCGCCAGCAGCCAAGGAGGGCTACTCAGCGGGGGGGCCCAAGAGACCCAGTACTTC. This codes for CASSQGGLLSGGAQETQYF.

The chain joins TRBV3-1 (or the pseudogene TRBV3-2) to TRBJ1-2; TRBD1 is a possible D gene (5 bases). V was shortened by 1 base and J by 5 bases, with 14 bases between the two germline ends. CDR3 length equals 15 residues. CDR1 and CDR2 (germline): LGHDT, YNNKEL (reference sequence). CDR3 region: CASSQAGFFGYGYTF. As DNA, the CDR3 is TGTGCCAGCAGCCAAGCAGGGTTTTTTGGGTATGGCTACACCTTC.

The V call is TRBV15, the J call TRBJ1-1, with D maybe TRBD1 (5 bases). The CDR3 runs to 14 residues. The germline V and J ends were trimmed by 5 bases and 0 bases, with 10 bases remaining between them. Germline V gene lookup returns CDR1 LNHNV and CDR2 YYDKDF (reference sequence). The CDR3 DNA reads as TGTGCCACCAGCGCAGGGATGATGAACACTGAAGCTTTCTTT. It translates to CATSAGMMNTEAFF. Together with reference TRBV15 and TRBJ1-1, the CDR3 gives the full variable domain: DAMVIQNPRYQVTQFGKPVTLSCSQTLNHNVMYWYQQKSSQAPKLLFHYYDKDFNNEADTPDNFQSRRPNTSFCFLDIRSPGLGDTAMYLCATSAGMMNTEAFFGQGTRLTVV.

CDR3 coding DNA: TGTGCCAGCAGCTTAATGGCCGTGGGGGGGGCTGATCAGCCCCAGCATTTT. Protein product: CASSLMAVGGADQPQHF. The chain is built from TRBV7-6 and TRBJ1-5; possible D gene TRBD1, 6 bases. This CDR3 is built from 17 residues. The germline V and J ends were trimmed by 2 bases and 5 bases, with 19 bases remaining between them. Germline-derived CDR1 and CDR2 are SGHVS and FNYEAQ.

The CDR3 protein is CASSLAWGVDSYEQYF. DNA for the CDR3: TGTGCCAGCAGCTTAGCGTGGGGGGTTGACTCCTACGAGCAGTACTTC. The V gene is TRBV7-2, the J gene TRBJ2-7; D is perhaps TRBD2 (6 bases). The V gene's germline CDR1 is SGHTA and CDR2 FQGNSA. Trimming cost V 0 bases and J 0 bases, with 12 bases left between them. This CDR3 has 16 residues.

The chain uses TRBV6-5 and TRBJ1-2; a weak D match, TRBD1 (5 bases). In germline, CDR1 is MNHEY, CDR2 SVGAGI. V lost 7 bases and J lost 3, with 18 bases in between. This CDR3 is built from 15 residues. The CDR3 DNA follows: TGTGCCAGCAACCCAGGGACTGTTAAAGACTATGGCTACACCTTC. Translating gives CASNPGTVKDYGYTF.

CDR3: CSVEPKGRGEKLFF. The CDR3 region has the DNA TGCAGCGTTGAGCCGAAAGGTCGGGGTGAAAAACTGTTTTTT. V is TRBV29-1 and J is TRBJ1-4; no definite D call. Germline CDR1 reads SQVTM; CDR2 reads ANQGSEA. V dropped 3 bases and J dropped 7 bases, with 15 bases sitting between them. The CDR3 has 14 residues.

V usage is TRBV29-1 and J usage is TRBJ2-7; perhaps TRBD1 as D (6 bases). Trimming stripped 1 base from V and 2 bases from J, with 15 bases between. CDR1 and CDR2 from the germline V gene are SQVTM and ANQGSEA. CDR3 size: 15 residues. The CDR3 protein is CSVEAPGTFAYEQYF. For the CDR3, the DNA is TGCAGCGTTGAAGCCCCCGGGACATTCGCCTACGAGCAGTACTTC.

The chain employs TRBV5-4 and TRBJ1-4; D is undetermined. In germline, CDR1 is SGHNT, CDR2 YYREEE (reference sequence). The germline V and J ends were trimmed by 0 bases and 6 bases, with 15 bases remaining between them. The CDR3 loop spans 16 amino acids. CDR3 residues: CASSLESTPEDEKLFF. Here the CDR3 DNA reads TGTGCCAGCAGCTTGGAGTCGACGCCGGAGGATGAAAAACTGTTTTTT.

The chain uses TRBV27 and TRBJ1-5, with D possibly matching TRBD1 (6 bases). CDR3 length equals 19 residues. Germline-derived CDR1 and CDR2 are MNHEY and SMNVEV (reference sequence). The V end lost 5 bases, the J end lost 0 bases, and 23 bases lay between the germline ends. CDR3 sequence reads: CASSRRRTDSTYSNQPQHF. The CDR3 nucleotides read TGTGCCAGCAGTAGACGCAGGACAGACTCCACTTATAGCAATCAGCCCCAGCATTTT.

V gene TRBV7-6 combines with J gene TRBJ1-3, with D uncertain. The germline V and J ends were trimmed by 5 bases and 3 bases, with 20 bases remaining between them. The CDR3 is made up of 17 amino acids. Per the germline V gene, CDR1 is SGHVS and CDR2 is FNYEAQ. CDR3 in amino acids: CASSPSTRGYSGNTIYF. CDR3 nucleotides: TGTGCCAGCAGCCCTTCAACACGAGGGTACAGTGGAAACACCATATATTTT.

The V gene is TRBV9, the J gene TRBJ2-3; no clear D. Trimming left V 4 bases short and J 14 bases short, with 17 bases between. The length of the CDR3 is 12 residues. Looked up from germline, CDR1 is SGDLS and CDR2 is YYNGEE. CDR3 bases: TGTGCCAGCAGCCCCGGGTCTCCGGTGGCGTATTTT. It codes for CASSPGSPVAYF.